This T cell receptor (beta chain) appears in the sequencing data of a study of blood T cell repertoires in COVID-19. About the study: From T cells, B-cell-depleted T cells, or PBMCs came the material, which was cDNA or gDNA.

In the authors' methods: Counts of nucleated cells, estimated from reference gene primer amplification, were obtained. Profiled with immunoSEQ multiplex PCR; TCRdb holds only in-frame clones, not every one. The V and J calls and clone size are taken from that table; D and trimming were inferred from the DNA. The top ten hold 9% to 13% of the sample, which has about 100,000 clones, just under 80% seen once. CDR3 length: 14 residues. Trimming at V came to 4 bases and at J to 4 bases, leaving 7 bases not matched to a gene. The germline V gene encodes CDR1 SGHDT and CDR2 YYEEEE. The chain links TRBV5-6 to TRBJ2-5, with TRBD1 matching 7 bases. The sequence was obtained from a woman between 65 and 79 years old with acute or convalescent COVID-19. The sample consisted of peripheral blood. CDR3 DNA sequence: TGTGCCAGCAGCGTGGGACAGTTTTTAGAGACCCAGTACTTC. Its translation: CASSVGQFLETQYF.